This TCR beta chain was identified during a study of beta chain features in type 1 diabetes. The CDR3 is made up of 15 amino acids. Germline CDR1 reads LNHDA; CDR2 reads SQIVND (reference sequence). V lost 10 bases and J lost 3, with 19 bases in between. This clone turned up a few times. Its target is not known. Reverse transcribing all isolated RNA meant expressed TCRB transcripts were sequenced. Sequenced by immunoSEQ multiplex PCR; TCRdb stores in-frame clones only, minus some. Of 200,000 to 300,000 clones listed, roughly 13% are singletons. Study-level findings and limits: Individuals with type 1 diabetes displayed fewer insertions and more deletions at VDJ junctions. The naive, central memory and Treg TCRB repertoires looked more alike in patients than they did in healthy donors. Type 1 diabetes patients showed a moderate but significant shortening of TCRB CDR3s in all four CD4+ subsets.

The genes are TRBV19 and TRBJ2-4; the D is unclear. This clonotype was obtained from a man in his thirties or forties with type 1 diabetes. The source material was naive CD4+ T cells from blood. The CDR3: CATAVEALGKNIQYF. The CDR3 DNA sequence: TGTGCCACCGCGGTTGAGGCCCTTGGCAAAAACATTCAGTACTTC. The variable domain in full, with the rest retrieved from reference TRBV19 and TRBJ2-4, is DGGITQSPKYLFRKEGQNVTLSCEQNLNHDAMYWYRQDPGQGLRLIYYSQIVNDFQKGDIAEGYSVSREKKESFPLTVTSAQKNPTAFYLCATAVEALGKNIQYFGAGTRLSVL.